The entry below gives a single T cell receptor (beta chain) sequence along with its context. Trimming shortened V by 7 bases and J by 9 bases, and 19 bases separated the two germline ends. The germline V gene has CDR1 ENHRY and CDR2 SYGVKD. The CDR3 is 14 residues long. MiXCR, run by TCRdb on the 5' RACE reads, gives a single entry per CDR3 protein. The sample holds around 260,000 distinct CDR3 sequences, around 15% seen once. This entry comes from a study of T-cell memory formation after mild COVID-19. The clonotype was recovered from a man younger than 30 who had mild COVID-19 (a few samples of this study predate the infection). Cell type and time point are not known. The gene calls are TRBV10-3 and TRBJ2-1; D unclear. Sequencing used PBMCs or a T cell subset sorted from them (not recorded which). The CDR3: CAIKGSAVISEQFF. The CDR3 DNA sequence: TGTGCCATCAAAGGATCGGCGGTTATTAGTGAGCAGTTCTTC.